This T cell receptor (beta chain) was obtained from a study of T cell repertoires in cytomegalovirus infection. About the research overall: CMV epitopes that were recently identified and HLA-C-restricted were used alongside well-studied HLA-B-restricted ones. In public TCR beta signatures, there were indications of both CMV infection and matching HLA type. Study-wide results and limits: Public TCR beta family frequency separated CMV-and-HLA carriers, including in an independent cohort.

The germline V gene has CDR1 LNHDA and CDR2 SQIVND (reference sequence). The CDR3 is 16 amino acids. Trimming shortened V by 4 bases and J by 8 bases, and 21 bases separated the two germline ends. TCRdb independently ran MiXCR on the reads; one entry per CDR3 protein. Found here are about 890,000 distinct CDR3 sequences, approximately 31% of them singletons; the top ten hold over 12%. This clonotype was detected only a few times. Its antigen is unknown. The clonotype originates from a human donor in good health (CMV status not recorded). Some clones in this sample may be carry-over from other donors' samples. The J gene is TRBJ1-5, the V gene TRBV19, with D tentatively TRBD1 (6 bases). The material sequenced was cultured CD8+ T cells from PBMCs, taken from culture after CMV antigen stimulation. The CDR3 nucleotides read TGTGCCAGTAGTAATACGGGACATCAAGTTTTCGAGCCCCAGCATTTT. Translation gives CASSNTGHQVFEPQHF.